The source of this T cell receptor beta chain is a study of cytomegalovirus exposure and HLA in healthy donors. As for this clone: What it binds is not known.

The CDR3 has 13 residues. The V and J ends lost 4 bases and 8 bases, in that order; junction bases with no gene match: 7. Germline V gene data show CDR1 as SQVTM and CDR2 as ANQGSEA. Broader study findings: Researchers had no immune exposure information except CMV serostatus available.

PCR employed 60 Vbeta and 13 Jbeta primers. The protocol was immunoSEQ multiplex PCR, while the TCRdb copy is restricted to in-frame clones and leaves out a portion. The sample lists some 170,000 clones, about 10% occurring once. The sequenced sample consisted of PBMCs. This receptor was obtained from a woman between 25 and 40 years old in good health and CMV-seropositive. V is TRBV29-1 and J is TRBJ2-1; 8 nucleotides agree with TRBD2. CDR3 DNA sequence: TGCAGCGTTGCGGGTGGGACTAGATATGAGCAGTTCTTC. This encodes CSVAGGTRYEQFF.